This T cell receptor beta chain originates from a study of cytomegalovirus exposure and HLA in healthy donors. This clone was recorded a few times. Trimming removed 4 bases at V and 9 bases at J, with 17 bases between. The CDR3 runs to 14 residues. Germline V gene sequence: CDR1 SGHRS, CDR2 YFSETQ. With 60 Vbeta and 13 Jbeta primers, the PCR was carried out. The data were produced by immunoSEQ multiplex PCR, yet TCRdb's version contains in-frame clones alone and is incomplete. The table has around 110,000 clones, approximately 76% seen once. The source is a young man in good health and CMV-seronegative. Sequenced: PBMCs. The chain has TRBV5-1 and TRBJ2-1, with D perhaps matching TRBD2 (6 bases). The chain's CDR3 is CASSPGVNVGEQFF. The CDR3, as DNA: TGCGCCAGCAGCCCGGGGGTCAACGTGGGTGAGCAGTTCTTC.